This T cell receptor (beta chain) was sequenced for a study of T-cell memory formation after mild COVID-19. One entry per CDR3 protein, called by TCRdb with MiXCR from the 5' RACE reads. This sample has 210,000 or so distinct CDR3 sequences; approximately 16% occur once, and the top ten carry 2.4%. Germline lookup yields CDR1 MNHEY and CDR2 SVGAGI. Trimming stripped 6 bases from V and 9 bases from J, with 11 bases between. CDR3 length: 11 amino acids. Sequences were obtained from PBMCs or a T cell subset sorted from them (not recorded which). The chain uses TRBV6-5 and TRBJ1-1; a possible D gene is TRBD1 (5 bases). The receptor's source is an adult woman who had mild COVID-19 (a few samples of this study predate the infection). Cell type and time point are not known. In DNA form, the CDR3 reads TGTGCCAGCAGAAATGGGGGGAAAGCTTTCTTT. It codes for CASRNGGKAFF.